Listed here is a single T cell receptor beta chain. What it binds is not known. Clones were read by immunoSEQ multiplex PCR, and TCRdb kept only the in-frame ones, dropping some. The sample has approximately 89,000 clones; around nine tenths are singletons. This sample stems from a study of T cell responses to AZD1222 COVID-19 vaccine. Per the germline V gene, CDR1 is SGHRS and CDR2 is YFSETQ. There are 13 residues in the CDR3. V lost 3 bases, J lost 3 bases, and 9 bases lay in between. Study-wide results and limits: The donors showed a predominance of white British ancestry and of females, with possible underestimation of clonal diversity. CD4 TCRs covered the whole spike, strongest at regions 160-218 and 743-854. Sampling that yielded the repertoires occurred only after the peak T cell response.

This chain connects TRBV5-1 to TRBJ1-1, with a possible D match to TRBD1 (5 bases). The TCR comes from an adult in good health. The input for sequencing was peripheral blood, taken on day 0 of AZD1222 vaccination. The CDR3 loop is CASSYGTDTEAFF. In nucleotides, the CDR3 is TGCGCCAGCAGCTACGGGACGGACACTGAAGCTTTCTTT. The full variable domain, its missing parts supplied by reference TRBV5-1 and TRBJ1-1, is KAGVTQTPRYLIKTRGQQVTLSCSPISGHRSVSWYQQTPGQGLQFLFEYFSETQRNKGNFPGRFSGRQFSNSRSEMNVSTLELGDSALYLCASSYGTDTEAFFGQGTRLTVV.